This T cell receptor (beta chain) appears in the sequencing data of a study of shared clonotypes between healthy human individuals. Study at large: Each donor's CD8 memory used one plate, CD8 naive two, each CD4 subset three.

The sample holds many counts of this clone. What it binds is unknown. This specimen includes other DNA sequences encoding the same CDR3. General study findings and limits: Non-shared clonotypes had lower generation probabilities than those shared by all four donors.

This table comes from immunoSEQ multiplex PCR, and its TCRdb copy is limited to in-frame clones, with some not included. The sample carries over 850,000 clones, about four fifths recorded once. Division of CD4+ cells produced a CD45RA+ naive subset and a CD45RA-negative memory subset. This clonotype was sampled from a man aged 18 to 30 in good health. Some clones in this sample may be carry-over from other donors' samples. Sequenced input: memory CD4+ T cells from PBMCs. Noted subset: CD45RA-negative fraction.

For the CDR3, the DNA is TGTGCCAGCAGTTACGGTGTCCGGGGGGACACTGAAGCTTTCTTT. It translates to CASSYGVRGDTEAFF. This chain uses TRBV6-6 with TRBJ1-1, with D possibly TRBD1 on 5 matching bases. Between the trimmed V and J ends, which lost 2 bases and 3 bases, there was a span of 13 bases. This CDR3 spans 15 amino acids. CDR1 MNHNY and CDR2 SVGAGI come from the germline V gene (reference sequence).